The rows below give T cell receptor beta chains drawn from one sample of a study of response to subunit inactivated influenza vaccine. TCRdb recomputed calls from the RT-PCR reads with MiXCR, one row per CDR3 protein. Of around 530,000 distinct CDR3 sequences detected, roughly 12% appear once; the ten largest clones hold more than 8.5%. This specimen was PBMCs from blood, taken on the day of vaccination. The receptors were gathered from a man aged 45-65 years who received an inactivated influenza vaccine. The CDR3 runs from the conserved cysteine through the conserved F or W. The size field is filled for only some rows; it gives once, few, many or a size class.

NA	TRBV20-1	TRBJ2-3	CSARPTLDTQYF
few	TRBV20-1	TRBJ2-7	CSADGSELSYEQYF
few	TRBV11-1	TRBJ2-3	CASSLAVYSGGLTDTQYF
few	TRBV6-2/TRBV6-3	TRBJ2-1	CASSSGTKQFF
few	TRBV10-3	TRBJ1-1	CAIRGEGSTEAFF
few	TRBV4-3	TRBJ2-1	CASSKDRLYNEQFF
many	TRBV5-1	TRBJ2-3	CASSLASSGAVTDTQYF
many	TRBV9	TRBJ2-1	CASSGPGTVGLEQFF
few	TRBV11-2	TRBJ2-7	CASSSRWARTPTSGEQYF
few	TRBV11-3	TRBJ2-1	CASGTGEANEQFF
many	TRBV20-1	TRBJ2-1	CSARAVAGGINEQFF
NA	TRBV12-3/TRBV12-4	TRBJ2-1	CASSLGIGLGEWEQFF
few	TRBV7-9	TRBJ1-4	CASSPGTGYTNEKLFF
few	TRBV10-3	TRBJ1-2	CAISAAAGGYGYTF
once	TRBV20-1	TRBJ2-3	CSAIGTGEVGDTQYF
NA	TRBV30	TRBJ2-3	CAWQRLAGVLDTQYF
NA	TRBV4-3	TRBJ2-1	CASSQFSGIGSYNEQFF